The clone carrying this T cell receptor beta chain has more than one count but fewer than ten. The sample is drawn from a study of blood T cells in healthy people across ages. Background on the study: About one barcoded beta molecule per two T cells was captured by template switching.

J gave up 4 bases and V 2 bases, and 9 bases lay outside the gene matches. The CDR3 extends over 16 amino acids. Germline values: CDR1 MNHNS, CDR2 SASEGT. The authors isolated at least 7 million PBMCs per sample. PCR was performed a second time for 7 to 11 cycles using a sample-barcoded 5' primer and a J-beta primer mix. With 12 random nucleotides, a template-switch adaptor tagged each individual cDNA molecule. From the 5' RACE reads, TCRdb called clonotypes with MiXCR, one entry per CDR3 protein. The data hold roughly 1.9 million distinct CDR3 sequences, with about two fifths observed a single time. This TCR came from a human donor in good health. Sequencing used blood. The chain has TRBV6-1 and TRBJ1-2; 8 positions agree with TRBD1. The CDR3 DNA follows: TGTGCCAGCAGTGAACAGGGGGCGTCGAGGGGCTATGGCTACACCTTC. Its translation is CASSEQGASRGYGYTF.